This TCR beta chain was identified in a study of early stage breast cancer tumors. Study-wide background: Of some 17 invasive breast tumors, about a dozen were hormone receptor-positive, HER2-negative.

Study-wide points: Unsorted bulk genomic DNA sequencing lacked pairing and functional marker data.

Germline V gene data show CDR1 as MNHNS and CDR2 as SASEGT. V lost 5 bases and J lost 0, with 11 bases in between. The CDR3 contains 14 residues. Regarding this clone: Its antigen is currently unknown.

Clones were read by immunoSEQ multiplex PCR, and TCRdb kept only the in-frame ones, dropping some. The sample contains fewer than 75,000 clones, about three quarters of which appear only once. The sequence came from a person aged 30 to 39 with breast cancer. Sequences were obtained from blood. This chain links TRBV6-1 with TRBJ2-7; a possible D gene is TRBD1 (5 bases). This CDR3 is CASSPTGASYEQYF. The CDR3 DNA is TGTGCCAGCAGTCCCACAGGCGCCTCCTACGAGCAGTACTTC.